These 16 T cell receptor beta chains were sequenced from one sample in a study of regulatory T cells in long-lasting Graves disease. Libraries of TCR beta came from iRepertoire HTBI primers plus Arm-PCR of CDR3 regions. TCRdb reprocessed the multiplex PCR reads with MiXCR, giving one entry per CDR3 protein. Among about 470,000 distinct CDR3 sequences listed, about a fifth were seen once. Regarding time point: persistent/refractory GD, antithyroid drugs over 5 years with positive TRAb. After RNA was extracted from PBMCs, the TCR library was made from it. Here the sequenced sample was peripheral blood mononuclear cells (PBMCs), taken when the disease was refractory, from a patient treated with antithyroid drugs. Receptor source: a female donor with Graves disease.

This clonotype was observed a few times. The chain combines TRBV7-2 with TRBJ1-6; no reliable D call. Germline V gene lookup returns CDR1 SGHTA and CDR2 FQGNSA. Between the trimmed V and J ends, which lost 0 bases and 4 bases, there was a span of 13 bases. This CDR3 comprises 17 residues. CDR3 residues: CASSLAPLFAYNSPLHF. CDR3 nucleotide sequence: TGTGCCAGCAGCTTAGCTCCCCTGTTCGCTTATAATTCACCCCTCCACTTT.

Concerning this clonotype itself: It is likely a read error, because the conserved phenylalanine at the end of the CDR3 is missing. The chain has TRBV28 and TRBJ2-5, with 8 nucleotides matching TRBD2. V was pared by 6 bases and J by 1 base, with 4 bases of the junction left unmatched. Per the germline V gene, CDR1 is MDHEN and CDR2 is SYDVKM. CDR3 length equals 14 residues. CDR3 bases: TGTGCCAGCAGCACACTAGCGGCCCAAGAGACCCAGTACTCC. It is translated as CASSTLAAQETQYS.

The chain recombines TRBV6-1 with TRBJ1-1; TRBD1 aligns across 7 bases. Trimming at V came to 6 bases and at J to 6 bases, leaving 22 bases not matched to a gene. Germline CDR1 and CDR2: MNHNS and SASEGT. The CDR3 runs to 18 residues. The CDR3 bases are TGTGCCAGCAGCTTAAATCAGGGGGTCAACCTTGTCCACCCTGAAGCTTTCTTT. It yields the protein CASSLNQGVNLVHPEAFF.

There are many counts of this clonotype. The chain has TRBV9 and TRBJ1-1; D gene uncertain. In germline, CDR1 is SGDLS, CDR2 YYNGEE. V shed 0 bases and J shed 1 base, with 4 bases lying between them. The CDR3 consists of 13 residues. The CDR3: CASSVEANTEAFF. CDR3 nucleotide sequence: TGTGCCAGCAGCGTAGAGGCGAACACTGAAGCTTTCTTT.

This clonotype occurred many times. This chain links TRBV11-2 with TRBJ1-1; D ambiguous. Germline loops: CDR1 SGHAT, CDR2 FQNNGV. With 5 bases removed from V and 8 bases from J, the gap between germline ends came to 15 bases. The CDR3 contains 13 residues. As DNA, the CDR3 is TGTGCCAGCAGCAAAGGGCGCAGCTTCGAAGCTTTCTTT. Translating gives CASSKGRSFEAFF.

The chain joins TRBV7-2 to TRBJ2-5; 7 bases fit TRBD2. The length of the CDR3 is 15 residues. The germline CDR1 and CDR2 sequences are SGHTA and FQGNSA. With 0 bases clipped from V and 2 bases from J, the junction kept 3 bases outside the gene matches. This CDR3 is CASSLAAGYQETQYF. Here the CDR3 DNA reads TGTGCCAGCAGCTTAGCAGCGGGATATCAAGAGACCCAGTACTTC. Full variable domain (outside the CDR3, taken from reference TRBV7-2 and TRBJ2-5): GAGVSQSPSNKVTEKGKDVELRCDPISGHTALYWYRQSLGQGLEFLIYFQGNSAPDKSGLPSDRFSAERTGGSVSTLTIQRTQQEDSAVYLCASSLAAGYQETQYFGPGTRLLVL.

This clonotype was recorded at least ten times. V and J are TRBV27 and TRBJ2-2; D perhaps matches TRBD2 (6 bases). Trimming left V 6 bases short and J 7 bases short, with 9 bases between. The V gene's germline CDR1 is MNHEY and CDR2 SMNVEV (reference sequence). The CDR3 sequence is 12 residues long. The CDR3 sequence: CASSFGSGELFF. The CDR3 DNA follows: TGTGCCAGCAGCTTCGGGAGCGGGGAGCTGTTTTTT.

This clonotype has a count of ten or more. V and J are TRBV6-5 and TRBJ1-5; D remains ambiguous. Trimming removed 4 bases at V and 10 bases at J, with 8 bases between. This CDR3 has 11 amino acids. The germline V gene has CDR1 MNHEY and CDR2 SVGAGI. This CDR3 is CASSSSRPQHF. DNA for the CDR3: TGTGCCAGCAGTTCCAGTCGACCCCAGCATTTT.

This clonotype has just a few counts. The chain uses TRBV3-1 and TRBJ1-1, with a possible D match to TRBD1 (6 bases). The CDR3 is made up of 13 amino acids. V lost 6 bases, J lost 4 bases, and 12 bases lay in between. Germline V CDR1 and CDR2: LGHDT, YNNKEL (reference sequence). The CDR3 DNA is TGTGCCAGCAGGACCAAAGGGGGCACTGAAGCTTTCTTT. Translating gives CASRTKGGTEAFF.

J is TRBJ2-7 and V is TRBV7-8, with D perhaps TRBD1 (5 bases). Germline V gene sequence: CDR1 SGHVS, CDR2 FQNEAQ. The V end was cut by 1 base, the J end by 4 bases, with 14 bases between. The length of the CDR3 is 15 residues. CDR3 sequence reads: CASSLVRQGEYEQYF. CDR3 bases: TGTGCCAGCAGCTTAGTCCGTCAGGGTGAATACGAGCAGTACTTC.

In this sample, this clonotype turned up many times. The chain employs TRBV30 and TRBJ1-1, with D perhaps matching TRBD1 (5 bases). The germline V and J ends were trimmed by 0 bases and 4 bases, with 12 bases remaining between them. The CDR3 consists of 14 residues. Germline-derived CDR1 and CDR2 are GTSNPN and SVGIG (reference sequence). CDR3 sequence: CAWSVRGWGTEAFF. For the CDR3, the DNA is TGTGCCTGGAGTGTAAGGGGCTGGGGCACTGAAGCTTTCTTT.

For this clonotype: A clone one base away is much larger, so this may be a read error. V is TRBV7-9 and J is TRBJ2-7; D may correspond to TRBD1 or TRBD2 (5 bases each). CDR1 and CDR2 from the germline V gene are SEHNR and FQNEAQ (reference sequence). The CDR3 extends over 15 amino acids. This CDR3 reads CASSLIGRESYEQHF. The CDR3 DNA follows: TGTGCCAGCAGCTTAATCGGCAGGGAGTCCTACGAGCAGCACTTC.

Of note for this clonotype: Since a much larger clone is just one base distant, this may be a read error. It is likely a read error, because the conserved phenylalanine at the end of the CDR3 is missing. The gene calls are TRBV28 and TRBJ2-5; 9 bases line up with TRBD2. Germline-derived CDR1 and CDR2 are MDHEN and SYDVKM. J was trimmed by 5 bases and V by 6 bases; bases with no gene match: 13. This CDR3 is 16 amino acids long. CDR3 nucleotide sequence: TGTGCCAGCAGGCCCTCCCTTGCGGGAGGGCCGGAGACCCAGTACCTC. Residues: CASRPSLAGGPETQYL.

The chain uses TRBV27 and TRBJ2-5; 9 bases are a match to TRBD2. The CDR3 spans 13 residues. Trimming took 4 bases from V and 5 from J; bases not matched to a gene: 2. Germline CDR1 MNHEY, CDR2 SMNVEV (reference sequence). In nucleotides, the CDR3 is TGTGCCAGCAGTTCGGGACTAGCTGAGACCCAGTACTTC. Translated: CASSSGLAETQYF.

This clonotype was found many times. This chain connects TRBV19 to TRBJ2-5, with TRBD1 matching over 9 bases. The germline V gene has CDR1 LNHDA and CDR2 SQIVND (reference sequence). Trimming removed 9 bases from V and 2 bases from J; junction bases left unmatched: 10. The CDR3 length is 15 residues. The CDR3 DNA reads TGTGCCAGACTCCCCCGAGGACAGGGGCAAGAGACCCAGTACTTC. This translates into CARLPRGQGQETQYF.

This clonotype was observed a handful of times. This chain uses TRBV7-9 with TRBJ1-2; D not resolved. Germline V gene lookup returns CDR1 SEHNR and CDR2 FQNEAQ (reference sequence). This CDR3 is built from 14 residues. V was clipped by 6 bases and J by 8 bases, with 19 bases between them. The CDR3 loop is CASSSLAPVRGYTF. The CDR3 nucleotides read TGTGCCAGCAGTTCATTAGCCCCTGTCAGGGGCTACACCTTC. The whole variable domain, remainder taken from reference TRBV7-9 and TRBJ1-2, is DTGVSQNPRHKITKRGQNVTFRCDPISEHNRLYWYRQTLGQGPEFLTYFQNEAQLEKSRLLSDRFSAERPKGSFSTLEIQRTEQGDSAMYLCASSSLAPVRGYTFGSGTRLTVV.